These T cell receptor beta chains were read from a single sample in a study of blood T cell repertoires in COVID-19. Profiling relied on immunoSEQ multiplex PCR, and the TCRdb table lists in-frame clones only, not all of them. Counted here are approximately 390,000 clones, around nine tenths occurring once; the ten biggest clones make up roughly 10%. Sequenced sample: PBMCs or T cells enriched from blood (not recorded which). The receptors derive from a woman in her fifties or sixties who had recovered from COVID-19. Both conserved end residues are part of each CDR3. A D gene is named only where the DNA matches it firmly. Size is omitted from some rows. Given values are once, few, many or a class for expanded clones.

clone_size d_call j_call v_call cdr3_nt cdr3_aa
- TRBD2 TRBJ2-3 TRBV6-4 TGTGCCAGCAGTGCTGGGGGCGGGGGGGCAGATACGCAGTATTTT CASSAGGGGADTQYF
- - TRBJ1-6 TRBV27 TGTGCCAGCAGTCGACAGCCTAATTCACCCCTCCACTTT CASSRQPNSPLHF
once - TRBJ2-7 TRBV2 TGTGCCAGCAGGGAGGGTTCCTACGAGCAGTACTTC CASREGSYEQYF
- - TRBJ1-1 TRBV5-1 TGCGCCAGCAGCCACGGACTGGGAACTGAAGCTTTCTTT CASSHGLGTEAFF
- - TRBJ1-1 TRBV3-1/TRBV3-2 TGTGCCAGCAGCCAAGATTACTGGGCAGGGGAGAACACTGAAGCTTTCTTT CASSQDYWAGENTEAFF
- TRBD1 TRBJ1-2 TRBV5-1 TGCGCCAGCAGCCCCCCCCAGGGGGCATTTGGCTACACCTTC CASSPPQGAFGYTF
once TRBD1 TRBJ1-2 TRBV7-9 TGTGCCAGCAGCCCTCTAGGGACAGGTCCTTTTTCAGCTAACTATGGCTACACCTTC CASSPLGTGPFSANYGYTF
- TRBD1 TRBJ2-3 TRBV7-9 TGTGCCAGCAGCAGAGGGACAGGGGCCAACACAGATACGCAGTATTTT CASSRGTGANTDTQYF
once TRBD2 TRBJ2-1 TRBV5-1 TGCGCCAGCAGCTGGACTAGCGGGGGGAATAATGAGCAGTTCTTC CASSWTSGGNNEQFF
- - TRBJ1-2 TRBV7-8 TGTGCCAGCAGCTGGCGGGTTGGGCAGACAAACTATGGCTACACCTTC CASSWRVGQTNYGYTF
once - TRBJ2-5 TRBV5-4 TGTGCCAGCAGCCGGGGAGGCCAAGAGACCCAGTACTTC CASSRGGQETQYF
once - TRBJ1-5 TRBV15 TGTGCCACCAGCAGAGATCGGGGGGGCGCCGAGGCCCAGCATTTT CATSRDRGGAEAQHF
- - TRBJ1-2 TRBV9 TGTGCCAGCAGCGTGGGGGGAGGAGGTGGCTACACCTTC CASSVGGGGGYTF
- - TRBJ1-1 TRBV30 TGTGCCTGGAGCTTTAGGCGGGAAGCTTTCTTT CAWSFRREAFF
- - TRBJ2-7 TRBV5-1 TGCGCCAGCAGCTTGAGACAGAGCTCCTACGAGCAGTACTTC CASSLRQSSYEQYF
- TRBD1 TRBJ2-7 TRBV19 TGTGCCAGTAGTGCCGGGACAGGACCTAACGAGCAGTACTTC CASSAGTGPNEQYF
- - TRBJ1-5 TRBV27 TGTGCCAGTTGCCCGAGATTTTCCGATCAGCCCCAGCATTTT CASCPRFSDQPQHF
few TRBD1 TRBJ2-1 TRBV14 TGTGCCAGCAGCCCCCACCGGGACAGGCAAGGGGAGCAGTTCTTC CASSPHRDRQGEQFF
- TRBD1 TRBJ1-6 TRBV5-1 TGCGCCAGCAGCTCCCTTCCGGGACAGGGGGCGTTTAATAATTCACCCCTCCACTTT CASSSLPGQGAFNNSPLHF
- - TRBJ1-3 TRBV5-1 TGCGCCAGCAGCTTGGAATCGTCCTCTGGAAACACCATATATTTT CASSLESSSGNTIYF
- TRBD1 TRBJ1-6 TRBV6-2/TRBV6-3 TGTGCCAGCAGCCGTGCCGGACAGGGGGCCTCGAGCTCCTATAATTCACCCCTCCACTTT CASSRAGQGASSSYNSPLHF
- TRBD2 TRBJ2-1 TRBV19 TGTGCCAGTAGTAGGACATTACGGACTAGCGGCTCTCTGGATGAGCAGTTCTTC CASSRTLRTSGSLDEQFF
- - TRBJ1-1 TRBV5-1 TGCGCCAGCAGCTTGGAAGGCGGGGGGAACACTGAAGCTTTCTTT CASSLEGGGNTEAFF
- TRBD2 TRBJ2-1 TRBV19 TGTGCCAGTAGTATAGGGCTAGCGGGGGCGAATGAGCAGTTCTTC CASSIGLAGANEQFF
- TRBD2 TRBJ2-1 TRBV2 TGTGCCAGCAAAGGAGATCGCTTGACTAGCGGGGGGGCCTACGAGCAGTTCTTC CASKGDRLTSGGAYEQFF
- - TRBJ1-6 TRBV28 TGTGCCAGCACCCCCGTGAGGGAGCATTCACCCCTCCACTTT CASTPVREHSPLHF
- - TRBJ1-1 TRBV14 TGTGCCAGCAGCCTCGTTGGGACAGAAGCTTTCTTT CASSLVGTEAFF
few - TRBJ1-6 TRBV3-1/TRBV3-2 TGTGCCAGCAGCCAAGCGGCGGGGCGGAATTCACCCCTCCACTTT CASSQAAGRNSPLHF
- - TRBJ1-2 TRBV2 TGTGCCAGCACCGCCCAGGGGAACTATGGCTACACCTTC CASTAQGNYGYTF
- - TRBJ1-1 TRBV28 TGTGCCAGCACATTTGCCGGCGACAGACAAATCGAAGCTTTCTTT CASTFAGDRQIEAFF
- - TRBJ1-2 TRBV19 TGTGCCAGTAGTATGGACAGCCGTGGCTATGGCTACACCTTC CASSMDSRGYGYTF
- TRBD2 TRBJ2-2 TRBV24-1 TGTGCCACCAGTGACCTACCAGGGACTAGCGGGGGGCCTACCGGGGAGCTGTTTTTT CATSDLPGTSGGPTGELFF
- TRBD1 TRBJ2-5 TRBV29-1 TGCAGCGCCGGGGACAGTCCAGAGACCCAGTACTTC CSAGDSPETQYF
- TRBD1 TRBJ1-5 TRBV7-2 TGTGCCAGCAGCATCGACAGGGGAGGGAATCAGCCCCAGCATTTT CASSIDRGGNQPQHF
- - TRBJ1-6 TRBV7-2 TGTGCCAGCAGCTTAGTGGGCAGAGATAATTCACCCCTCCACTTT CASSLVGRDNSPLHF
- TRBD2 TRBJ2-1 TRBV6-5 TGTGCTAGCGGGGGGAGCTCCTACAATGAGCAGTTCTTC CASGGSSYNEQFF
- TRBD1 TRBJ1-6 TRBV27 TGTGCCAGCGGACAGGCGGCCGTCTCCTATAATTCACCCCTCCACTTT CASGQAAVSYNSPLHF
- - TRBJ1-4 TRBV5-3 TGTGCCAGAAGCTTGATCGCGGTCGTGGTTGAACTGTTTTTT CARSLIAVVVELFF
- - TRBJ1-2 TRBV20-1 TGCAGTGCTAGTGCCAACACTAGAATCGGCTACACCTTC CSASANTRIGYTF
- - TRBJ1-2 TRBV5-5 TGTGCCAGCAGCCCATCCATCAGGGGTAACTATGGCTACACCTTC CASSPSIRGNYGYTF
- - TRBJ2-2 TRBV6-2/TRBV6-3 TGTGCCAGCAGTTGGACAAACACCGGGGAGCTGTTTTTT CASSWTNTGELFF
- - TRBJ1-2 TRBV7-9 TGTGCCAGCAGCCCACCGGGTCTCTATGGCTACACCTTC CASSPPGLYGYTF
- - TRBJ2-7 TRBV2 TGTGCCAGCCGACAGGAACTATCCTACGAGCAGTACTTC CASRQELSYEQYF
- - TRBJ1-5 TRBV27 TGTGCCAGCAGTTTATCTTGGGGGGAAGGTCAGCCCCAGCATTTT CASSLSWGEGQPQHF
- - TRBJ1-2 TRBV23-1 TGCGCCAGCAGTCAAATTATCCCGAGGGACTATGGCTACACCTTC CASSQIIPRDYGYTF
- TRBD2 TRBJ2-1 TRBV19 TGTGCCAGTAGTGTTGGACTAGCGGGGGGCTACTCCTACAATGAGCAGTTCTTC CASSVGLAGGYSYNEQFF
- - TRBJ1-1 TRBV4-2 TGTGCCAGCAGCCAAGATTATTTGAACACTGAAGCTTTCTTT CASSQDYLNTEAFF
- - TRBJ2-1 TRBV19 TGTGCCAGTAGTATAGAGAGGGGGGGAAATGAGCAGTTCTTC CASSIERGGNEQFF
- - TRBJ1-3 TRBV30 TGTGCCTGGACTTGGGCAGGGGCTGGAAACACCATATATTTT CAWTWAGAGNTIYF
- - TRBJ1-6 TRBV30 TGTGCCTCGTCCCCTTCACCCCTCCACTTT CASSPSPLHF
once - TRBJ2-3 TRBV28 TGTGCCAGCAGTTTACCAAGACAGACTAGCACAGATACGCAGTATTTT CASSLPRQTSTDTQYF